This T cell receptor (beta chain) originates from a study of T cell changes during pregnancy in multiple sclerosis. Generated by immunoSEQ multiplex PCR, the TCRdb table keeps only in-frame clones and is missing some. Among about 18,000 clones listed, 80% to 90% were seen once. This CDR3 spans 13 amino acids. Trimming cost V 0 bases and J 8 bases, with 7 bases left between them. CDR1 is SEHNR, CDR2 FQNEAQ, per germline (reference sequence). The chain recombines TRBV7-9 with TRBJ2-2; unclear D gene. This specimen consisted of CD8+ T cells from peripheral blood mononuclear cells, obtained in the third trimester of pregnancy. This receptor was identified in a female donor in good health, enrolled as a control in a pregnancy study. The CDR3 DNA follows: TGTGCCAGCAGCTTAGCTCCCCCGGGGGAGCTGTTTTTT. This translates into CASSLAPPGELFF.